The rows below give T cell receptor beta chains drawn from one sample of a study of T cell repertoires in cytomegalovirus infection. TCRdb called the reads again in MiXCR, with one record for every CDR3 protein. The sample shows fewer than 350,000 distinct CDR3 sequences, 25% to 35% of them seen only once. These TCRs' antigens remain unknown. The material sequenced was cultured PBMCs, taken from culture after CMV antigen stimulation. The receptors come from a human donor in good health (CMV status not recorded). Some clones in this sample may be carry-over from other donors' samples. Each CDR3 is given with its conserved first and last residue. D genes are given only for firm matches. Only some rows state a clone size, as once, few, many or a class for expanded clones.

CDR3nt	CDR3aa	j_gene	d_gene	abundance	v_gene
TGTGCCAGCAGCTCTGTAGCAGGGTCCGGCACTGAAGCTTTCTTT	CASSSVAGSGTEAFF	TRBJ1-1	.	.	TRBV11-2
TGCAGCGTTGTAGGACAGGTGGTCCAAGATACGCAGTATTTT	CSVVGQVVQDTQYF	TRBJ2-3	TRBD1	.	TRBV29-1
TGTGCCAGCAGCCAGTTGGGCCTCAGGTCACCCCTCCACTTT	CASSQLGLRSPLHF	TRBJ1-6	.	.	TRBV7-9
TGTGCAACGGGACAGGGACTTGGGGAGCAGTACTTC	CATGQGLGEQYF	TRBJ2-7	TRBD1	.	TRBV30
TGTGCCAGCAGTTACAACAGCCCGAGGTCCACAGATACGCAGTATTTT	CASSYNSPRSTDTQYF	TRBJ2-3	.	few	TRBV6-2/TRBV6-3
TGCAGCGCTGGACTAGCGGCCGCCATACTAAATTACAATGAGCAGTTCTTC	CSAGLAAAILNYNEQFF	TRBJ2-1	TRBD2	.	TRBV20-1
TGTGCCAGCAGTGAGGACGGGCCGAGGGAAAAACTGTTTTTT	CASSEDGPREKLFF	TRBJ1-4	.	.	TRBV25-1
TGTGCCAGCAGCCCGGACAGGGTAGATGGCTACACCTTC	CASSPDRVDGYTF	TRBJ1-2	TRBD1	many	TRBV7-2
TGTGCCAGCAGTTACGGGACAGGGCATGGCTACACCTTC	CASSYGTGHGYTF	TRBJ1-2	TRBD1	few	TRBV6-2/TRBV6-3
TGTGCCAGTAGGGCGCGGGAGAACACTGAAGCTTTCTTT	CASRARENTEAFF	TRBJ1-1	.	few	TRBV19
TGTGCCAGCAGTTACAGGGACCCGGTGGGGTATGGCTACACCTTC	CASSYRDPVGYGYTF	TRBJ1-2	.	.	TRBV6-8